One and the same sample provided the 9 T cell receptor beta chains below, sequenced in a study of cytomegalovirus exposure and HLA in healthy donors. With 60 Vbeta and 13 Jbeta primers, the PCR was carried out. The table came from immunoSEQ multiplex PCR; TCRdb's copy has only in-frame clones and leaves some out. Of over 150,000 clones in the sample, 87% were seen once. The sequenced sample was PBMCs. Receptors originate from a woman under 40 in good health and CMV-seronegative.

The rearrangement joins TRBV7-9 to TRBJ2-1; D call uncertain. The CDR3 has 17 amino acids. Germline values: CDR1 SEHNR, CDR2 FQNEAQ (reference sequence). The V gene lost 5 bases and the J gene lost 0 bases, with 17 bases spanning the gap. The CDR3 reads CASSPPRPPSSYNEQFF. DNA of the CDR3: TGTGCCAGCAGCCCGCCCCGGCCTCCTAGCTCCTACAATGAGCAGTTCTTC.

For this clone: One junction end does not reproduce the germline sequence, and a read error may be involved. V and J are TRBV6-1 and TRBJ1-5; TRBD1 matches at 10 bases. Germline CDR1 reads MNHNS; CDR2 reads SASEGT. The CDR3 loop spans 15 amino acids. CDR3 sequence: CASREGTGGNQPQHF. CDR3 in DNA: TGTGCCAGCAGGGAAGGGACAGGGGGCAATCAGCCCCAGCATTTT.

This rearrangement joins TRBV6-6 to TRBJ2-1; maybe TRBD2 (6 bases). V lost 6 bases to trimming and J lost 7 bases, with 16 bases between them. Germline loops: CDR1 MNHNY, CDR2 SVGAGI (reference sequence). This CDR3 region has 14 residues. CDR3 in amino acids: CASSTGTLDNEQFF. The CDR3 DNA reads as TGTGCCAGCAGCACCGGGACTCTCGATAATGAGCAGTTCTTC.

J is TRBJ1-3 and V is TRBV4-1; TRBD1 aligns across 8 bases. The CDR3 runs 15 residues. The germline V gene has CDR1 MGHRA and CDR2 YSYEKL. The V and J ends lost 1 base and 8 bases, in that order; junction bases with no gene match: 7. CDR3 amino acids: CASSQGQGSGDTIYF. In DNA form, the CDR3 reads TGCGCCAGCAGCCAAGGACAGGGGAGCGGGGACACCATATATTTT.

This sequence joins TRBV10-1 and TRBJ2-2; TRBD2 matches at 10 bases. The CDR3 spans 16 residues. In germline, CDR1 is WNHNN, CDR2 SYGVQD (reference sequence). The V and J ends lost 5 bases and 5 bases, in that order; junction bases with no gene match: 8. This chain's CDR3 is CASSPLGGLATGELFF. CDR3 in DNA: TGCGCCAGCAGTCCCCTTGGGGGACTAGCGACCGGGGAGCTGTTTTTT.

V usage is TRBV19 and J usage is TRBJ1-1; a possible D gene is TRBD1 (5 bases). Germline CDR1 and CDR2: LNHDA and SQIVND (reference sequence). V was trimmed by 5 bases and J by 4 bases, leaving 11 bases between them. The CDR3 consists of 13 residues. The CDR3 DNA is TGTGCCAGTAGTGTCAGGGAGGGCACTGAAGCTTTCTTT. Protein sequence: CASSVREGTEAFF.

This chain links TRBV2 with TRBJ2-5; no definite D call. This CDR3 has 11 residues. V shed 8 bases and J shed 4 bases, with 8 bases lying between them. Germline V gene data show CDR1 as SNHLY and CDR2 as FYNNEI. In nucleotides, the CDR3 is TGTGCCAGCGGGTCGGGAGAGACCCAGTACTTC. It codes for CASGSGETQYF.

CDR3 protein: CASSQTSGSMGEQYF. The DNA for the CDR3 is TGCGCCAGCAGCCAGACTAGCGGGAGTATGGGCGAGCAGTACTTC. This sequence joins TRBV4-1 and TRBJ2-7, with 12 bases matching TRBD2. CDR3 length equals 15 residues. The germline CDR1 and CDR2 sequences are MGHRA and YSYEKL. The trim removed 3 bases at V and 6 bases at J, leaving 6 bases unmatched.

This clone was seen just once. In DNA, the CDR3 is TGTGCCAGCAGCTCTCCAGGGGGCGAAGGATATGGCTACACCTTC. It yields the protein CASSSPGGEGYGYTF. The chain links TRBV7-9 to TRBJ1-2; 8 bases agree with TRBD1. Germline V gene data show CDR1 as SEHNR and CDR2 as FQNEAQ (reference sequence). The J segment lost 5 bases and the V segment lost 4 bases, leaving 9 bases of the junction unmatched. The CDR3 spans 15 residues.